This T cell receptor beta chain was captured in a study of CXCR3-negative and CXCR3-positive naive CD8 T cells. Study-level information: The study obtained around 130 million TRB reads, about 1.5 +/- 0.3 million per library.

The libraries of TRB cDNA were prepared using 5' RACE with UMI labels. TCRdb processed the 5' RACE reads again and assigns one entry to each CDR3 protein, with no DNA. Listed are over 100,000 distinct CDR3 sequences; just under 0.5% falls within the top ten. Looked up from germline, CDR1 is SEHNR and CDR2 is FQNEAQ (reference sequence). This CDR3 has 17 amino acids. Findings and caveats of the study: Memory cells diverged, while naive CXCR3-positive and CXCR3-negative cells had similar TRBV-TRBJ usage. With surface CD5 comparable between naive subsets, TCR strength was estimated using properties derived from the TRB CDR3.

About this clonotype: Its target is not known.

The receptor's source is a human donor in good health. Some clones in this sample may be carry-over from other donors' samples. V usage is TRBV7-9 and J usage is TRBJ2-7; TCRdb designates TRBD2, a call that cannot be tested without DNA. Sequenced sample: naive CXCR3- CD8+ T cells from blood. Stated subset: CD45RO-CCR7+CD27+CD95- naive CD8+ T cells lacking CXCR3 (TNR3-). The CDR3 spells CASRPPDSSGGLYEQYF.